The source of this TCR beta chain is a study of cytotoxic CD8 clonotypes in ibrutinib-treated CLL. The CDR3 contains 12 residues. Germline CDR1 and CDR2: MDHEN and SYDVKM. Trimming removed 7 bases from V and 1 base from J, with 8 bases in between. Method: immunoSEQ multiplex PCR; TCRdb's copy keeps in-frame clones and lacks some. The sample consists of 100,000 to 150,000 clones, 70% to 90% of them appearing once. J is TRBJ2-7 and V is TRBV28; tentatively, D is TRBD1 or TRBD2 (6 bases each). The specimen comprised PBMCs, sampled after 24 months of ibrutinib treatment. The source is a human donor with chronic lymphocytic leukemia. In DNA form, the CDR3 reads TGTGCCAGCAAAGGGGGGTCCTACGAGCAGTACTTC. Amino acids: CASKGGSYEQYF.